Listed below are T cell receptor beta chains from one sample, sequenced in a study of tumour-infiltrating T cells in Burkitt lymphoma. The protocol was immunoSEQ multiplex PCR, while the TCRdb copy is restricted to in-frame clones and leaves out a portion. The sample has around 48,000 clones; around 29% are singletons. Sequences were obtained from tumor tissue. These receptors all stem from a human donor with Burkitt lymphoma. Both conserved end residues are part of each CDR3. Fields, in order: J gene, clone size, CDR3 length, V gene, D gene, CDR3 DNA, CDR3 protein. The D gene is left open where the match is weak. The size field is filled for only some rows; it gives once, few, many or a size class.

j_call: TRBJ2-2; clone_size: few; cdr3_length: 14; v_call: TRBV9; d_call: NA; cdr3_nt: TGTGCCAGCAGCGTAGCTCAGGGCTCGGGGGAGCTGTTTTTT; cdr3_aa: CASSVAQGSGELFF
j_call: TRBJ2-1; clone_size: NA; cdr3_length: 15; v_call: TRBV7-2; d_call: NA; cdr3_nt: TGTGCCAGCAGTATTCAGGGAGCGGCCTACAATGAGCAGTTCTTC; cdr3_aa: CASSIQGAAYNEQFF
j_call: TRBJ2-7; clone_size: few; cdr3_length: 14; v_call: TRBV4-1; d_call: NA; cdr3_nt: TGCGCCAGCAGCCATGTAGGGGACCTATACGAGCAGTACTTC; cdr3_aa: CASSHVGDLYEQYF
j_call: TRBJ1-1; clone_size: NA; cdr3_length: 18; v_call: TRBV18; d_call: TRBD1; cdr3_nt: TGTGCCAGCTCACCACGACAGGACAGGGGGCTTCTAAACACTGAAGCTTTCTTT; cdr3_aa: CASSPRQDRGLLNTEAFF
j_call: TRBJ2-7; clone_size: NA; cdr3_length: 14; v_call: TRBV10-3; d_call: NA; cdr3_nt: TGTGCCATCAGTGAGGGGGCCCCGGGGGACGAGCAGTACTTC; cdr3_aa: CAISEGAPGDEQYF
j_call: TRBJ2-3; clone_size: few; cdr3_length: 17; v_call: TRBV4-3; d_call: TRBD2; cdr3_nt: TGCGCCAGCAGCCAAGCCTTTAGCGGGGGCGGGGGAGATACGCAGTATTTT; cdr3_aa: CASSQAFSGGGGDTQYF
j_call: TRBJ1-2; clone_size: few; cdr3_length: 14; v_call: TRBV7-2; d_call: TRBD1; cdr3_nt: TGTGCCAGCAGCAACCTGGACAGGCCCGTGGGCTACACCTTC; cdr3_aa: CASSNLDRPVGYTF
j_call: TRBJ1-4; clone_size: NA; cdr3_length: 15; v_call: TRBV11-2; d_call: NA; cdr3_nt: TGTGCCAGCAGCCCAATGGGGGGGACTAATGAAAAACTGTTTTTT; cdr3_aa: CASSPMGGTNEKLFF
j_call: TRBJ1-5; clone_size: few; cdr3_length: 13; v_call: TRBV7-6; d_call: NA; cdr3_nt: TGTGCCAGCAGCTACGAACCCCATCAGCCCCAGCATTTT; cdr3_aa: CASSYEPHQPQHF
j_call: TRBJ1-2; clone_size: NA; cdr3_length: 13; v_call: TRBV4-3; d_call: NA; cdr3_nt: TGCGCCAGCAGCCAGGACAGAACCTATGGCTACACCTTC; cdr3_aa: CASSQDRTYGYTF
j_call: TRBJ1-1; clone_size: few; cdr3_length: 14; v_call: TRBV29-1; d_call: NA; cdr3_nt: TGCAGCGTTGAAAGAACAGGCATGAACACTGAAGCTTTCTTT; cdr3_aa: CSVERTGMNTEAFF
j_call: TRBJ1-6; clone_size: few; cdr3_length: 15; v_call: TRBV6-1; d_call: NA; cdr3_nt: TGTGCCAGCAGTGGAGGTGGATACCATAATTCACCCCTCCACTTT; cdr3_aa: CASSGGGYHNSPLHF
j_call: TRBJ2-4; clone_size: few; cdr3_length: 17; v_call: TRBV2; d_call: TRBD1; cdr3_nt: TGTGCCAGCACGGCCTCCCCGTCACAGGGGGCCAAAAACATTCAGTACTTC; cdr3_aa: CASTASPSQGAKNIQYF
j_call: TRBJ2-3; clone_size: few; cdr3_length: 18; v_call: TRBV2; d_call: TRBD2; cdr3_nt: TGTGCCAGCAGTGGGAAGGTAGCGGGGGGTCTCCCCACAGATACGCAGTATTTT; cdr3_aa: CASSGKVAGGLPTDTQYF
j_call: TRBJ2-3; clone_size: few; cdr3_length: 16; v_call: TRBV7-6; d_call: TRBD2; cdr3_nt: TGTGCCAGCAGCCCCAGGACTAGCGGGGGGCAGGAGGGGCAGTATTTT; cdr3_aa: CASSPRTSGGQEGQYF
j_call: TRBJ1-5; clone_size: NA; cdr3_length: 15; v_call: TRBV15; d_call: NA; cdr3_nt: TGTGCCACCAGCAGAGAAAGGGTCTCCAATCAGCCCCAGCATTTT; cdr3_aa: CATSRERVSNQPQHF
j_call: TRBJ2-7; clone_size: NA; cdr3_length: 16; v_call: TRBV10-3; d_call: TRBD2; cdr3_nt: TGTGCCATCAGTGAGTCCCTTCCGGGAGGAGGCTACGAGCAGTACTTC; cdr3_aa: CAISESLPGGGYEQYF
j_call: TRBJ2-2; clone_size: NA; cdr3_length: 15; v_call: TRBV5-6; d_call: TRBD1; cdr3_nt: TGTGCCAGCAGCCTTGGACAGGGGGACACCGGGGAGCTGTTTTTT; cdr3_aa: CASSLGQGDTGELFF